This is a list of T cell receptor beta chains from one sample in a study of T cells in Graves' hyperthyroidism and ophthalmopathy. One entry per CDR3 protein results from TCRdb running MiXCR on the multiplex PCR reads. The sample has approximately 300,000 distinct CDR3 sequences, approximately 16% seen once. Sequencing used blood. All receptors come from a man aged 25-45 years with Graves' hyperthyroidism. CDR3s include the opening cysteine and the closing phenylalanine or tryptophan. Each record gives: V gene, D gene, J gene, clone size, CDR3 length, CDR3 DNA, CDR3 protein. A D gene is named only where the DNA matches it firmly. Clone size, where shown, is once, few, many, or a class for clones that have expanded.

v_call: TRBV19
d_call: TRBD2
j_call: TRBJ2-3
clone_size: .
cdr3_length: 17
cdr3_nt: TGTGCCAGTAGTATCTTCCCAACTAGCGGGAGCACAGATACGCAGTATTTT
cdr3_aa: CASSIFPTSGSTDTQYF

v_call: TRBV7-3
d_call: TRBD1
j_call: TRBJ1-1
clone_size: .
cdr3_length: 14
cdr3_nt: TGTGCCAGCAGTGACAGGGGGATGGACACTGAAGCTTTCTTT
cdr3_aa: CASSDRGMDTEAFF

v_call: TRBV30
d_call: .
j_call: TRBJ1-2
clone_size: few
cdr3_length: 11
cdr3_nt: TGTGCCTGTCAAGTAAACTATGGCTACACCTTC
cdr3_aa: CACQVNYGYTF

v_call: TRBV2
d_call: .
j_call: TRBJ2-5
clone_size: many
cdr3_length: 13
cdr3_nt: TGTGCCAGCAGGCAGGGTTTACAAGAGACCCAGTACTTC
cdr3_aa: CASRQGLQETQYF

v_call: TRBV27
d_call: .
j_call: TRBJ1-4
clone_size: many
cdr3_length: 15
cdr3_nt: TGTGCCAGCAGTTTCCAGCCAGGGGTGGATGAAAAACTGTTTTTT
cdr3_aa: CASSFQPGVDEKLFF

v_call: TRBV30
d_call: .
j_call: TRBJ2-3
clone_size: many
cdr3_length: 14
cdr3_nt: TGTGCCTGGAGTGTCGGGGGAGTTACAGATACGCAGTATTTT
cdr3_aa: CAWSVGGVTDTQYF

v_call: TRBV6-1
d_call: TRBD2
j_call: TRBJ2-7
clone_size: many
cdr3_length: 18
cdr3_nt: TGTGCCAGCAACCTGGGACTAGCGGGCCGATCCCACTCCTACGAGCAGTACTTC
cdr3_aa: CASNLGLAGRSHSYEQYF

v_call: TRBV6-1
d_call: .
j_call: TRBJ1-2
clone_size: many
cdr3_length: 13
cdr3_nt: TGTGCCAGCAGTCAGGACAGATCCAATGGCTACACCTTC
cdr3_aa: CASSQDRSNGYTF

v_call: TRBV5-5
d_call: TRBD1
j_call: TRBJ1-5
clone_size: many
cdr3_length: 16
cdr3_nt: TGTGCCAGCAGCTTGGGGGGACAGACGGGAAATCAGCCCCAGCATTTT
cdr3_aa: CASSLGGQTGNQPQHF

v_call: TRBV4-1
d_call: .
j_call: TRBJ2-3
clone_size: .
cdr3_length: 15
cdr3_nt: TGCGCCAGCAGCCAAGATCCAGGCAGCACAGATACGCAGTATTTT
cdr3_aa: CASSQDPGSTDTQYF

v_call: TRBV28
d_call: TRBD2
j_call: TRBJ2-1
clone_size: many
cdr3_length: 18
cdr3_nt: TGTGCCAGCAGTCCGCCGGTAGGGCGGGGGTTGCGGGGGAATGAGCAGTTCTTC
cdr3_aa: CASSPPVGRGLRGNEQFF

v_call: TRBV2
d_call: .
j_call: TRBJ2-7
clone_size: many
cdr3_length: 14
cdr3_nt: TGTGCCAGCAGGGACCGACGCGCGCTGCTGGAGCAGTACTTC
cdr3_aa: CASRDRRALLEQYF

v_call: TRBV28
d_call: .
j_call: TRBJ2-7
clone_size: few
cdr3_length: 15
cdr3_nt: TGTGCCAGCAGCCCTGGCCAGAGGGGGAACAACGAGCAGTACTTC
cdr3_aa: CASSPGQRGNNEQYF